One sample yielded the 29 T cell receptor beta chains listed below, sequenced in a study of blood T cell repertoires in COVID-19. Clones were read by immunoSEQ multiplex PCR, and TCRdb kept only the in-frame ones, dropping some. The table has approximately 200,000 clones, 70% to 90% seen once. What was sequenced was peripheral blood. These receptor sequences come from a human donor with active or convalescent COVID-19. The donor label of this sample is uncertain.

This chain joins TRBV5-1 and TRBJ2-5; 15 nucleotides line up with TRBD2. The germline gives CDR1 SGHRS, CDR2 YFSETQ. This CDR3 is built from 22 residues. The J segment lost 2 bases and the V segment lost 1 base, leaving 18 bases of the junction unmatched. CDR3 DNA sequence: TGCGCCAGCAGCTTGTCCGGGGGGCTCACGGGACTAGCGGGAGGACAACAAGAGACCCAGTACTTC. It is translated as CASSLSGGLTGLAGGQQETQYF.

This chain uses TRBV6-5 with TRBJ1-2, with TRBD1 as a possible D gene (6 bases). This CDR3 comprises 15 residues. The ends were cut back, 1 base at V and 4 bases at J, with 13 bases in the middle. Germline lookup yields CDR1 MNHEY and CDR2 SVGAGI. The CDR3, as DNA: TGTGCCAGCAGTTACTTGGACAGCCACTTCTATGGCTACACCTTC. Encoded protein: CASSYLDSHFYGYTF.

This chain links TRBV28 with TRBJ1-4, with 7 bases aligning to TRBD1. CDR1 is MDHEN and CDR2 is SYDVKM in the germline V gene. CDR3 length equals 15 residues. With 1 base clipped from V and 7 bases from J, the junction kept 6 bases outside the gene matches. CDR3 nucleotide sequence: TGTGCCAGCAGTTTATCGACAGGGTTGGGTGAAAAACTGTTTTTT. Translated, it gives CASSLSTGLGEKLFF.

V usage is TRBV5-4 and J usage is TRBJ2-5, with D perhaps matching TRBD1 (6 bases). CDR3 length equals 15 residues. Per the germline V gene, CDR1 is SGHNT and CDR2 is YYREEE (reference sequence). V dropped 2 bases and J dropped 1 base, with 12 bases sitting between them. The CDR3 bases are TGTGCCAGCAGCTTACGGACAGATAGCCAAGAGACCCAGTACTTC. It encodes CASSLRTDSQETQYF.

The chain joins TRBV9 to TRBJ2-3; a weak D match, TRBD1 (5 bases). Trimming shortened V by 0 bases and J by 3 bases, and 11 bases separated the two germline ends. CDR1 and CDR2 from the germline V gene are SGDLS and YYNGEE. The CDR3 extends over 15 amino acids. CDR3 loop: CASSVARARTDTQYF. CDR3 in DNA: TGTGCCAGCAGCGTAGCCAGGGCGAGGACAGATACGCAGTATTTT.

V usage is TRBV7-9 and J usage is TRBJ2-2; maybe TRBD2 (6 bases). Germline lookup yields CDR1 SEHNR and CDR2 FQNEAQ (reference sequence). This CDR3 has 15 amino acids. V was trimmed by 4 bases and J by 7 bases, leaving 16 bases between them. CDR3 in amino acids: CASSSLPLARGELFF. CDR3 nucleotides: TGTGCCAGCAGCTCTCTACCCCTAGCGCGCGGGGAGCTGTTTTTT.

V is TRBV19 and J is TRBJ1-5, with D perhaps TRBD1 (5 bases). Trimming took 3 bases from V and 0 from J, leaving 12 bases between them. Germline V CDR1 and CDR2: LNHDA, SQIVND (reference sequence). The CDR3 is 16 amino acids. CDR3: CASSIGTKLSNQPQHF. CDR3 nucleotide sequence: TGTGCCAGTAGTATTGGGACTAAGCTTAGCAATCAGCCCCAGCATTTT.

The rearrangement links TRBV15 to TRBJ1-1; no clear D. Trimming stripped 5 bases from V and 5 bases from J, with 18 bases between. Per the germline V gene, CDR1 is LNHNV and CDR2 is YYDKDF (reference sequence). The CDR3 contains 15 residues. CDR3 in amino acids: CATSAPGRAGTEAFF. The CDR3 nucleotides read TGTGCCACCAGCGCCCCCGGGAGGGCGGGGACTGAAGCTTTCTTT.

This clone was detected once. The J gene is TRBJ2-7, the V gene TRBV7-9; D is undetermined. This CDR3 comprises 11 residues. The V end lost 5 bases, the J end lost 3 bases, and 5 bases lay between the germline ends. Germline CDR1 and CDR2: SEHNR and FQNEAQ (reference sequence). CDR3 protein: CASSEHYEQYF. The CDR3 DNA is TGTGCCAGCAGCGAACACTACGAGCAGTACTTC.

This chain joins TRBV6-5 and TRBJ1-4; TRBD1 matches 7 bases. Germline V CDR1 and CDR2: MNHEY, SVGAGI. Trimming at V came to 2 bases and at J to 7 bases, leaving 7 bases not matched to a gene. This CDR3 spans 15 amino acids. The CDR3 DNA sequence: TGTGCCAGCAGTTACACGACAGGGAAGGGTGAAAAACTGTTTTTT. Translating gives CASSYTTGKGEKLFF.

The chain is built from TRBV7-2 and TRBJ2-7; 7 bases agree with TRBD1. This CDR3 has 15 amino acids. The V segment lost 4 bases and the J segment 2 bases; nucleotides outside the gene matches: 8. Germline loops: CDR1 SGHTA, CDR2 FQGNSA. For the CDR3, the DNA is TGTGCCAGCAGCTACAGTCCGGGACAGCCCTACGAGCAGTACTTC. Its translation is CASSYSPGQPYEQYF.

This chain links TRBV5-6 with TRBJ1-2; D unclear. This CDR3 has 13 residues. Germline CDR1 and CDR2: SGHDT and YYEEEE. V lost 4 bases, J lost 3 bases, and 10 bases lay in between. The CDR3 loop reads CASSIDSHYGYTF. The CDR3 DNA sequence: TGTGCCAGCAGCATTGACTCACACTATGGCTACACCTTC.

The CDR3 sequence is CASTPSAGVSYNEQFF. CDR3 sequence (DNA): TGTGCCAGCACCCCTAGCGCGGGAGTTTCCTACAATGAGCAGTTCTTC. The J gene is TRBJ2-1, the V gene TRBV2; 7 bases match TRBD2. J gave up 1 base and V 7 bases, and 10 bases lay outside the gene matches. CDR1 is SNHLY, CDR2 FYNNEI, per germline. CDR3 length: 16 residues.

The J gene is TRBJ2-7, the V gene TRBV3-1 (or the pseudogene TRBV3-2), with a weak D call TRBD2 (5 bases). The ends were cut back, 0 bases at V and 7 bases at J, with 10 bases in the middle. This CDR3 comprises 13 residues. From germline, CDR1 is LGHDT and CDR2 YNNKEL (reference sequence). CDR3 amino acids: CASSQESRGEQYF. DNA of the CDR3: TGTGCCAGCAGCCAAGAGTCCCGAGGGGAGCAGTACTTC.

The V gene is TRBV5-4, the J gene TRBJ1-1, with D possibly TRBD1 on 6 matching bases. Trimming removed 2 bases from V and 10 bases from J, with 15 bases in between. Germline loops: CDR1 SGHNT, CDR2 YYREEE (reference sequence). This CDR3 has 13 residues. As DNA, the CDR3 is TGTGCCAGCAGCTTTGGACAGCTTAAGGGAGCTTTCTTT. Translation gives CASSFGQLKGAFF.

This chain connects TRBV19 to TRBJ1-4; D is unresolved. Trimming removed 4 bases at V and 8 bases at J, with 8 bases between. Germline V gives CDR1 LNHDA, CDR2 SQIVND (reference sequence). This CDR3 is 12 amino acids long. DNA for the CDR3: TGTGCCAGTAGTACCTCGGGGGAAAAACTGTTTTTT. Translated, it gives CASSTSGEKLFF. Complete variable domain (other parts from reference TRBV19 and TRBJ1-4): DGGITQSPKYLFRKEGQNVTLSCEQNLNHDAMYWYRQDPGQGLRLIYYSQIVNDFQKGDIAEGYSVSREKKESFPLTVTSAQKNPTAFYLCASSTSGEKLFFGSGTQLSVL.

The genes are TRBV6-1 and TRBJ2-7, with D perhaps TRBD2 (5 bases). The germline V and J ends were trimmed by 0 bases and 7 bases, with 19 bases remaining between them. The CDR3 is made up of 16 amino acids. Germline CDR1 reads MNHNS; CDR2 reads SASEGT. The CDR3, as DNA: TGTGCCAGCAGTGAAGCTGGAGGAGCTCGGTGGGATGAGCAGTACTTC. Translated: CASSEAGGARWDEQYF.

The J gene is TRBJ2-6, the V gene TRBV4-3; tentative D call: TRBD2 (6 bases). Trimming removed 0 bases from V and 5 bases from J, with 17 bases in between. Germline-derived CDR1 and CDR2 are LGHNA and YSLEER. The CDR3 covers 18 residues. The CDR3 is CASSQETDGGLRANVLTF. The DNA for the CDR3 is TGCGCCAGCAGCCAAGAAACGGACGGAGGGTTGAGGGCCAACGTCCTGACTTTC.

The chain has TRBV5-1 and TRBJ2-3; tentative D call: TRBD1 (6 bases). Trimming removed 1 base from V and 0 bases from J, with 9 bases in between. This CDR3 is built from 15 residues. Germline loops: CDR1 SGHRS, CDR2 YFSETQ. The CDR3 sequence is CASSLIGTSTDTQYF. CDR3 nucleotide sequence: TGCGCCAGCAGCTTGATAGGGACAAGCACAGATACGCAGTATTTT.

This sequence joins TRBV28 and TRBJ2-7, with 10 nucleotides matching TRBD1. The V gene's germline CDR1 is MDHEN and CDR2 SYDVKM. The CDR3 totals 15 residues. The V gene end was trimmed by 2 bases and the J gene end by 3 bases; junction bases not matched to a gene: 4. The CDR3 DNA reads as TGTGCCAGCAGTTTACCGGGACAGGGGTTCTACGAGCAGTACTTC. It is translated as CASSLPGQGFYEQYF.

The chain uses TRBV6-1 and TRBJ1-5; D is uncertain. The CDR3 runs 16 residues. V was pared by 4 bases and J by 0 bases, with 13 bases between. Germline values: CDR1 MNHNS, CDR2 SASEGT. The chain's CDR3 is CASSGVSLDSNQPQHF. Written as DNA, the CDR3 is TGTGCCAGCAGTGGAGTAAGTCTCGATAGCAATCAGCCCCAGCATTTT.

The chain is built from TRBV19 and TRBJ1-2; possible D gene TRBD1, 6 bases. This CDR3 has 14 amino acids. From germline, CDR1 is LNHDA and CDR2 SQIVND (reference sequence). V shed 4 bases and J shed 8 bases, with 17 bases lying between them. The CDR3 protein is CASSTENRARGYTF. The CDR3, as DNA: TGTGCCAGTAGTACTGAAAACAGGGCCCGGGGCTACACCTTC.

This chain joins TRBV19 and TRBJ1-5; the match to TRBD1 covers 9 bases. V trimming: 7 bases; J trimming: 9 bases; junction bases outside the gene matches: 7. The CDR3 runs to 13 residues. Looked up from germline, CDR1 is LNHDA and CDR2 is SQIVND (reference sequence). CDR3 in amino acids: CASNPGQGMPQHF. Here the CDR3 DNA reads TGTGCCAGTAATCCGGGACAGGGCATGCCCCAGCATTTT.

This chain uses TRBV29-1 with TRBJ1-2; D remains ambiguous. The CDR3 has 11 amino acids. The germline V gene encodes CDR1 SQVTM and CDR2 ANQGSEA. The germline V and J ends were trimmed by 1 base and 6 bases, with 6 bases remaining between them. The CDR3 reads CSVEGLDGYTF. The DNA for the CDR3 is TGCAGCGTTGAAGGGCTTGATGGCTACACCTTC.

This sequence joins TRBV7-9 and TRBJ2-7; 7 bases are shared with TRBD1. Germline V CDR1 and CDR2: SEHNR, FQNEAQ (reference sequence). This CDR3 is 15 amino acids long. Trimming took 3 bases from V and 2 from J; bases not matched to a gene: 7. CDR3 in amino acids: CASSFRGGAPYEQYF. CDR3 sequence (DNA): TGTGCCAGCAGCTTCAGAGGGGGCGCCCCCTACGAGCAGTACTTC.

The chain has TRBV7-3 and TRBJ2-5; possibly TRBD2 for D (6 bases). Germline V gene sequence: CDR1 SGHTA, CDR2 FQGTGA. The CDR3 sequence is 13 residues long. V lost 5 bases, J lost 3 bases, and 10 bases lay in between. CDR3 amino acids: CASSPGLKETQYF. DNA of the CDR3: TGTGCCAGCAGCCCGGGACTCAAAGAGACCCAGTACTTC. Full variable domain (outside the CDR3, taken from reference TRBV7-3 and TRBJ2-5): GAGVSQTPSNKVTEKGKYVELRCDPISGHTALYWYRQSLGQGPEFLIYFQGTGAADDSGLPNDRFFAVRPEGSVSTLKIQRTERGDSAVYLCASSPGLKETQYFGPGTRLLVL.

As DNA, the CDR3 is TGTGCCAGCAGCTTAGCGGGGGGATGCTTCTTC. This gives the protein CASSLAGGCFF. The chain employs TRBV7-9 and TRBJ2-1, with D possibly matching TRBD2 (6 bases). The ends were cut back, 0 bases at V and 16 bases at J, with 10 bases in the middle. This CDR3 has 11 amino acids. The germline gives CDR1 SEHNR, CDR2 FQNEAQ (reference sequence).

The CDR3 is CACGDRTYEQYF. The CDR3 nucleotides read TGTGCCTGCGGGGACAGAACCTACGAGCAGTACTTC. The rearrangement links TRBV30 to TRBJ2-7, with 7 bases fitting TRBD1. The CDR3 is made up of 12 amino acids. CDR1 and CDR2 (germline): GTSNPN, SVGIG (reference sequence). Trimming removed 6 bases from V and 2 bases from J; junction bases left unmatched: 4.

This clone came up a few times. The rearrangement links TRBV7-9 to TRBJ2-7; 10 bases match TRBD2. The CDR3 has 15 residues. Losses at the gene ends were 5 bases for V and 5 bases for J; bases not matched to a gene: 9. From germline, CDR1 is SEHNR and CDR2 FQNEAQ (reference sequence). The CDR3: CASSQRTSGGHEQYF. As DNA, the CDR3 is TGTGCCAGCAGCCAACGGACTAGCGGTGGTCACGAGCAGTACTTC.